Listed here are 13 T cell receptor beta chains from one sample, sequenced in a study of PD-1 blockade in classical Hodgkin lymphoma. Every patient experienced relapse after autologous stem cell transplantation, and brentuximab vedotin exposure varied. Thawed PBMCs underwent magnetic negative selection to yield purified CD4+ T cells. The method was immunoSEQ multiplex PCR; TCRdb's version includes in-frame clones alone and lacks a portion of them. This table holds around 6,700 clones, 70% to 80% found once. Sequences were derived from CD4+ T cells from blood, sampled at baseline. These receptors were collected from a human donor with classical Hodgkin lymphoma.

This clone was seen a handful of times. The genes are TRBV6-1 and TRBJ1-2; TRBD1 matches 9 bases. The CDR3 covers 15 residues. Trimming cost V 4 bases and J 5 bases; bases outside gene matches: 8. Germline CDR1 MNHNS, CDR2 SASEGT. This chain's CDR3 is CASSVQPGTGYGYTF. The CDR3 DNA reads TGTGCCAGCAGTGTCCAACCCGGGACAGGGTATGGCTACACCTTC.

The chain uses TRBV28 and TRBJ1-4, with TRBD1 matching over 9 bases. Per germline, CDR1 MDHEN and CDR2 SYDVKM. The junction had 11 bases not matched to a gene; V was cut back by 8 bases and J by 1 base. The CDR3 is 17 residues long. DNA of the CDR3: TGTGCCAGCGCTTATAACAGGGGGCGTAAAACTAATGAAAAACTGTTTTTT. This codes for CASAYNRGRKTNEKLFF.

The table lists this clone with a few counts. V gene TRBV5-8 combines with J gene TRBJ2-1, with D possibly being TRBD1 (6 bases). This CDR3 spans 12 amino acids. CDR1 is SGHTS, CDR2 YDEGEE, per germline. The ends were cut back, 9 bases at V and 7 bases at J, with 14 bases in the middle. The CDR3 reads CATQSGVNEQFF. The CDR3 nucleotides are TGTGCCACCCAATCAGGGGTGAATGAGCAGTTCTTC.

The rearrangement uses TRBV14 and TRBJ2-1; the D is unclear. CDR3 length equals 12 residues. Trimming shortened V by 5 bases and J by 4 bases, and 6 bases separated the two germline ends. Germline V lookup: CDR1 SGHDN, CDR2 FVKESK. DNA for the CDR3: TGTGCCAGCAGCATCCCATACAATGAGCAGTTCTTC. This sequence encodes CASSIPYNEQFF.

The chain couples TRBV19 to TRBJ2-5, with 10 bases identical to TRBD1. The CDR3 is 13 residues long. The V and J ends lost 9 bases and 5 bases, in that order; junction bases with no gene match: 6. Per germline, CDR1 LNHDA and CDR2 SQIVND (reference sequence). The CDR3 is CASGTGVGETQYF. The CDR3 DNA is TGTGCCAGCGGGACAGGGGTAGGGGAGACCCAGTACTTC.

The rearrangement joins TRBV29-1 to TRBJ2-5, with 11 positions matching TRBD2. V shed 6 bases and J 5 bases; nucleotides not matched to a gene: 8. The germline V gene has CDR1 SQVTM and CDR2 ANQGSEA. The CDR3 is made up of 14 amino acids. The CDR3 DNA reads TGCAGCGTACGCCCCCTAGCGGGGGGTGAGACCCAGTACTTC. This translates into CSVRPLAGGETQYF.

DNA for the CDR3: TGTGCCAGCAGCTTATTGAGGGGCAATCAGCCCCAGCATTTT. It yields the protein CASSLLRGNQPQHF. This chain links TRBV7-2 with TRBJ1-5; D not resolved. CDR1 and CDR2 from the germline V gene are SGHTA and FQGNSA. Trimming removed 2 bases at V and 2 bases at J, with 7 bases between. The CDR3 is 14 residues long.

The rearrangement uses TRBV7-2 and TRBJ1-6; no firm D call. The germline V gene has CDR1 SGHTA and CDR2 FQGNSA. V shed 5 bases and J shed 8 bases, with 13 bases lying between them. The CDR3 runs 14 residues. The CDR3 here is CASSRTVVYSPLHF. The CDR3 DNA is TGTGCCAGCAGCCGGACGGTTGTCTATTCACCCCTCCACTTT.

The chain is built from TRBV28 and TRBJ1-2; 7 bases are a match to TRBD1. Trimming removed 5 bases from V and 1 base from J; junction bases left unmatched: 7. This CDR3 is 15 amino acids long. Germline V CDR1 and CDR2: MDHEN, SYDVKM. This CDR3 reads CASSSGTDGNYGYTF. As DNA, the CDR3 is TGTGCCAGCAGTAGCGGGACAGATGGTAACTATGGCTACACCTTC.

The V call is TRBV2, the J call TRBJ1-4; the match to TRBD1 covers 9 bases. V shed 5 bases and J 8 bases; nucleotides not matched to a gene: 6. The CDR3 loop spans 14 amino acids. CDR1 is SNHLY, CDR2 FYNNEI, per germline. The CDR3 here is CASSYDTGGEKLFF. CDR3 DNA: TGTGCCAGCAGTTATGACACAGGGGGCGAAAAACTGTTTTTT.

In its sample, this clone was seen once. The V gene is TRBV11-2, the J gene TRBJ2-1, with D uncertain. Germline V gene data show CDR1 as SGHAT and CDR2 as FQNNGV. The CDR3 is 14 residues long. The ends were cut back, 1 base at V and 5 bases at J, with 9 bases in the middle. CDR3 sequence reads: CASSLVRHDNEQFF. As DNA, the CDR3 is TGTGCCAGCAGCTTAGTGCGGCACGACAATGAGCAGTTCTTC.

J is TRBJ2-7 and V is TRBV29-1; tentatively, D is TRBD1 (6 bases). The ends were cut back, 7 bases at V and 0 bases at J, with 13 bases in the middle. This CDR3 region has 13 residues. Germline values: CDR1 SQVTM, CDR2 ANQGSEA. CDR3 region: CSAGQTPSYEQYF. DNA of the CDR3: TGCAGCGCGGGACAAACACCCTCCTACGAGCAGTACTTC.

The chain links TRBV30 to TRBJ1-2, with 8 bases aligning to TRBD1. V trimming: 5 bases; J trimming: 1 base; junction bases outside the gene matches: 3. This CDR3 has 13 residues. Germline assignment: CDR1 GTSNPN and CDR2 SVGIG (reference sequence). The CDR3 bases are TGTGCCTGGTCCAGGGGGCTTAACTATGGCTACACCTTC. It translates to CAWSRGLNYGYTF.